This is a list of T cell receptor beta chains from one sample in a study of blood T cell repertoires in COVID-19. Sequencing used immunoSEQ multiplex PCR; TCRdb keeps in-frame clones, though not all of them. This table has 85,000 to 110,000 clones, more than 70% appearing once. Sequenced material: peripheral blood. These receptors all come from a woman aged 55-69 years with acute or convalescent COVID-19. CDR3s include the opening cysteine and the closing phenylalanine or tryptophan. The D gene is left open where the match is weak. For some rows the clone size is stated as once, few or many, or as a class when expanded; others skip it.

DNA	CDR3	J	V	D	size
TGCGCCAGCAGCTTGGAGGCGGGGAGGGCTGAAGCTTTCTTT	CASSLEAGRAEAFF	TRBJ1-1	TRBV5-1	-	-
TGTGCCAGCAGTCCATCCCGGGGGGTCGGCTATGGCTACACCTTC	CASSPSRGVGYGYTF	TRBJ1-2	TRBV6-6	-	-
TGCAGCGTCCCGACAGGGAATAGCTACACCTTC	CSVPTGNSYTF	TRBJ1-2	TRBV29-1	TRBD1	-
TGTGCCAGTAGTCTCCCGGATGGGGCTTTGGGCACTGAAGCTTTCTTT	CASSLPDGALGTEAFF	TRBJ1-1	TRBV19	-	-
TGTGCCACCAGCCCCGGGACTAGCGGGAGCCTCTACAATGAGCAGTTCTTC	CATSPGTSGSLYNEQFF	TRBJ2-1	TRBV24-1	TRBD2	-
TGTGCCAGCAGTGGAACTAGCGGGAGGGCCGGGGGTGGTAACACGCAGTATTTT	CASSGTSGRAGGGNTQYF	TRBJ2-3	TRBV2	TRBD2	-
TGTGCCAGTAAGCTGGGACTAGCGGCGAACACCGGGGAGCTGTTTTTT	CASKLGLAANTGELFF	TRBJ2-2	TRBV19	TRBD2	-
TGTGCCAGCACCCCGGAGGGGGCGGGATATGGCTACACCTTC	CASTPEGAGYGYTF	TRBJ1-2	TRBV2	TRBD1	-
TGTGCCAGTACCCCGGGACTCGACACCGGGGAGCTGTTTTTT	CASTPGLDTGELFF	TRBJ2-2	TRBV19	-	-
TGTGCCAGCAGCTTAAAAGGGGGCTACACTGAAGCTTTCTTT	CASSLKGGYTEAFF	TRBJ1-1	TRBV7-3	TRBD1	-
TGTGCCAGCAGGTCAACTAGCAATGAGCAGTTCTTC	CASRSTSNEQFF	TRBJ2-1	TRBV12-3/TRBV12-4	-	-
TGCGCCAGCAGTGAGGACCCGGGACAGGGGATCCCTGGAAACACCATATATTTT	CASSEDPGQGIPGNTIYF	TRBJ1-3	TRBV10-1	TRBD1	-
TGTGCCAGCAGTCGTCCTACCGGGGCCCAGCATTTT	CASSRPTGAQHF	TRBJ1-5	TRBV6-5	-	few
TGTGCCAGCTCACCACTAGCGGAAGTATACAATGAGCAGTTCTTC	CASSPLAEVYNEQFF	TRBJ2-1	TRBV18	-	-
TGTGCCAGCAGCTTAATTGGTTTCGAAAGGGAGGAGACCCAGTACTTC	CASSLIGFEREETQYF	TRBJ2-5	TRBV7-9	-	-
TGTGCTAGCAGCTTAGGACGCGGGACAGGGTCAATCAATGAGCAGTTCTTC	CASSLGRGTGSINEQFF	TRBJ2-1	TRBV7-7	TRBD1	-
TGTGCCAGCAGTGGGGTCGGACAGGGGGCGATAGGGATCTATGGCTACACCTTC	CASSGVGQGAIGIYGYTF	TRBJ1-2	TRBV25-1	TRBD1	-
TGTGCCAGCACCCCTGGGGTCCTAGCTCAAGAGACCCAGTACTTC	CASTPGVLAQETQYF	TRBJ2-5	TRBV7-2	-	-
TGTGCCAGTAGTATCAGGGTAAATTTTGAAGCTTTCTTT	CASSIRVNFEAFF	TRBJ1-1	TRBV19	-	-
TGTGCCAGCAGCCGGAGTCAGGGTATGGAGACCCAGTACTTC	CASSRSQGMETQYF	TRBJ2-5	TRBV3-1/TRBV3-2	-	-
TGTGCCAGCAGTTTAAGGGAGACAGATACGCAGTATTTT	CASSLRETDTQYF	TRBJ2-3	TRBV27	-	-
TGTGCCAGCAGTGCCATAGGGACTAGCGGGAGGACCTACAATGAGCAGTTCTTC	CASSAIGTSGRTYNEQFF	TRBJ2-1	TRBV2	TRBD2	-
TGTGCCAGCAGCTCGACACAGACCGGGGAGCTGTTTTTT	CASSSTQTGELFF	TRBJ2-2	TRBV7-9	-	few
TGTGCCAGTAGCCCGACAGGGGCTCTTAACTATGGCTACACCTTC	CASSPTGALNYGYTF	TRBJ1-2	TRBV19	TRBD1	-
TGTGCCAGCAGCCAGATGGGGTCAGGGGGTGAAAAACTGTTTTTT	CASSQMGSGGEKLFF	TRBJ1-4	TRBV4-2	TRBD1	-
TGTGCCAGCAGCCAAGGGAGACGGGGGTCAAGCAATCAGCCCCAGCATTTT	CASSQGRRGSSNQPQHF	TRBJ1-5	TRBV3-1/TRBV3-2	-	-
TGTGCCAGCAGCCAAGAAATCCTAGCGGGGACCACAGATACGCAGTATTTT	CASSQEILAGTTDTQYF	TRBJ2-3	TRBV4-2	TRBD2	-
TGTGCCACCAGCAGAGGCAGGGTGACTGAAGCTTTCTTT	CATSRGRVTEAFF	TRBJ1-1	TRBV15	-	-
TGTGCCAGCTCCCTCAAGACAGAAGAGACCCAGTACTTC	CASSLKTEETQYF	TRBJ2-5	TRBV18	-	-
TGTGCCAGCAGTGAAGAGAGGGTAGCGGTCGGGGGTGAGCAGTTCTTC	CASSEERVAVGGEQFF	TRBJ2-1	TRBV6-1	-	few
TGTGCCAGCCGCCGGAGCACAGATACGCAGTATTTT	CASRRSTDTQYF	TRBJ2-3	TRBV18	-	-
TGTGCCAGCAGCCCACAGGGGCATAGCCAGCCCCAGCATTTT	CASSPQGHSQPQHF	TRBJ1-5	TRBV7-2	TRBD1	-
TGTGCCAGCAGTTTATCCAAACCCTTCACTAGCTTACTAGAGACCCAGTACTTC	CASSLSKPFTSLLETQYF	TRBJ2-5	TRBV28	-	-
TGTGCCAGCAGTTCGTTTCTTCACACGAACACTGAAGCTTTCTTT	CASSSFLHTNTEAFF	TRBJ1-1	TRBV28	-	-
TGTGCCAGCAGCCAAGATGGGCAGGACAATCAGCCCCAGCATTTT	CASSQDGQDNQPQHF	TRBJ1-5	TRBV4-2	-	-
TGTGCCAGCAGTGAAACGGGGACTAGCGAGCGATACGAGCAGTACTTC	CASSETGTSERYEQYF	TRBJ2-7	TRBV6-1	TRBD2	-
TGTGCCAGTAGTATTGCGGGGATGGGTGAAGCTTTCTTT	CASSIAGMGEAFF	TRBJ1-1	TRBV19	-	-
TGTGCCAGCAGCGTTTCTAGCGGGGGATACAATGAGCAGTTCTTC	CASSVSSGGYNEQFF	TRBJ2-1	TRBV9	TRBD2	-
TGTGCCAGCAGTTCCCCAGGACAGTCGAACACCGGGGAGCTGTTTTTT	CASSSPGQSNTGELFF	TRBJ2-2	TRBV28	-	-
TGTGCCAGCAGACGGGGACAGCTTCGCACCGGGGAGCTGTTTTTT	CASRRGQLRTGELFF	TRBJ2-2	TRBV11-3	TRBD1	-
TGTGCCAGCTCACCACCGGGGGACAGGGGGGAGTATTTT	CASSPPGDRGEYF	TRBJ2-3	TRBV18	TRBD1	-
TGTGCCTGGAAGGCAGGGGGCACTGAAGCTTTCTTT	CAWKAGGTEAFF	TRBJ1-1	TRBV30	TRBD1	-
TGTGCCAGCAGCGTAGGATTGAGCTATGGCTACACCTTC	CASSVGLSYGYTF	TRBJ1-2	TRBV9	-	-
TGTGCCACCAGCAGAGACCCCCCTCCTAACTCCTACGAGCAGTACTTC	CATSRDPPPNSYEQYF	TRBJ2-7	TRBV15	-	-
TGCGCCAGCAGCCAGGTCCCGGGACAGACAAACTACGAGCAGTACTTC	CASSQVPGQTNYEQYF	TRBJ2-7	TRBV4-1	TRBD1	-
TGCGCCAGCAGCGGAGGGGAGACCCAGTACTTC	CASSGGETQYF	TRBJ2-5	TRBV10-1	-	-
TGTGCCAGCAGCGGACTAGCGGGAGAGATTGAGCAGTTCTTC	CASSGLAGEIEQFF	TRBJ2-1	TRBV6-5	TRBD2	-
TGTGCCAGTAGTATCCCAGGTGGCACCGGGGAGCTGTTTTTT	CASSIPGGTGELFF	TRBJ2-2	TRBV19	-	-